The clone carrying this TCR beta chain was observed a handful of times. The target antigen is unknown. From germline, CDR1 is MNHEY and CDR2 SVGAGI. Trimming removed 0 bases from V and 3 bases from J, with 8 bases in between. This CDR3 has 14 amino acids. As for time point: patch test 2, 6 weeks after DPC sensitization. Indicated treatment: therapeutic diphenylcyclopropenone sensitization with weekly scalp DPC. One entry per CDR3 protein results from TCRdb running MiXCR on the RACE reads. The sample includes 95,000 or so distinct CDR3 sequences, 11% of them seen just once. This entry belongs to a study of human T cells and chemical hapten exposure. Study as a whole: Patients got weekly scalp diphenylcyclopropenone doses over the approximately 23-week study.

Study-level results: In comparison with controls, expanded TCRs gave rise to a significantly larger number of large CDR3 similarity clusters.

The chain links TRBV6-5 to TRBJ2-5, with unresolved D. This clonotype originated in a woman aged 40 to 50 with alopecia areata. Some clones in this sample may be carry-over from other donors' samples. This material consisted of whole blood, taken in connection with sensitization to the hapten diphenylcyclopropenone (DPC). The CDR3 sequence: CASSYSSEKETQYF. Written as DNA, the CDR3 is TGTGCCAGCAGTTACTCGTCCGAGAAAGAGACCCAGTACTTC.